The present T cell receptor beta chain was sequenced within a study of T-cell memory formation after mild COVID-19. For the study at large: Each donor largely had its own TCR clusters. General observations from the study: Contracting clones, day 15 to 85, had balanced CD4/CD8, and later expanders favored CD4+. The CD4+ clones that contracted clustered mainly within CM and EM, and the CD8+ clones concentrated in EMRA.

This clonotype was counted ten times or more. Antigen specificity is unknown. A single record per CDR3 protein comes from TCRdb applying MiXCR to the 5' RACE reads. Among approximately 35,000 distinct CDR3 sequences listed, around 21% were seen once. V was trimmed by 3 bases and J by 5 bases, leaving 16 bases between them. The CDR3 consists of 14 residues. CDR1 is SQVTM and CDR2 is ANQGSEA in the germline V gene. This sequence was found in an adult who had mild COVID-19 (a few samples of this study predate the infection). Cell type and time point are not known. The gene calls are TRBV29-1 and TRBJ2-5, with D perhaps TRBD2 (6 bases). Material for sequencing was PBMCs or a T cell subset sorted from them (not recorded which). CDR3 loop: CSVDGGKAAETQYF. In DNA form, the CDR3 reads TGCAGCGTTGATGGCGGGAAGGCGGCGGAGACCCAGTACTTC.